The source of this T cell receptor (beta chain) is a study of CD8 T cells in ankylosing spondylitis. The study's findings and limits: Earlier reports found some motif variants in synovial fluid and blood in reactive arthritis. CD8+ by phenotype, disease-linked clones were relatively rare in peripheral blood.

This CDR3 contains 12 residues. V shed 6 bases and J shed 12 bases, with 12 bases lying between them. The germline V gene has CDR1 ENHRY and CDR2 SYGVKD. TCRdb reprocessed the 5' RACE reads via MiXCR and lists one record per CDR3 protein. The sample lists around 300,000 distinct CDR3 sequences, roughly 11% occurring once. This clonotype was counted a few times. What it binds is unknown. The sequence derives from a female donor with ankylosing spondylitis or in good health (not recorded which). Sequencing was carried out using blood, either unsorted or a sorted T cell fraction (not recorded which). This sequence joins TRBV10-3 and TRBJ1-6; maybe TRBD1 (5 bases). The CDR3 DNA is TGTGCCATCAGCACCGATGGGGGACCCCTCCACTTT. Amino acids: CAISTDGGPLHF.